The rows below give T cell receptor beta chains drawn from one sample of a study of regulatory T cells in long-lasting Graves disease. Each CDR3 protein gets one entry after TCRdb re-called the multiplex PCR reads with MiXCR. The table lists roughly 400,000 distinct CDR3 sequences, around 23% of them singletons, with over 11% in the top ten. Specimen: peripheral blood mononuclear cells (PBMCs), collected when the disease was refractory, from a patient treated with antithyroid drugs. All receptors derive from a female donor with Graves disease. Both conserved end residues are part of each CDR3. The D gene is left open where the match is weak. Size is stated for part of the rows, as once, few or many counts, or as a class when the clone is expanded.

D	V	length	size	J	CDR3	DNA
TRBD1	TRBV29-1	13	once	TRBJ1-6	CSVRDRGNSPLHF	TGCAGCGTTCGGGACAGGGGAAATTCACCCCTCCACTTT
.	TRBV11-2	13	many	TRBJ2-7	CASNMEGLSVQYF	TGTGCCAGCAACATGGAGGGGCTTAGCGTGCAGTACTTC
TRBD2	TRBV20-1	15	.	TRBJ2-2	CSADGSGSNTGELFF	TGCAGTGCGGACGGAAGCGGGAGTAATACCGGGGAGCTGTTTTTT
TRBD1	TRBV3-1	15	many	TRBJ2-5	CASSQDTGGQETQYF	TGTGCCAGCAGCCAAGATACAGGGGGGCAAGAGACCCAGTACTTC
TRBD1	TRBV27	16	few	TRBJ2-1	CASRHGQGPSYNEQFF	TGTGCCAGCAGGCACGGACAGGGACCCTCCTACAATGAGCAGTTCTTC
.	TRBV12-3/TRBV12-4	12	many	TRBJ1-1	CASSLGLTEAFF	TGTGCCAGCAGTCTCGGACTCACTGAAGCTTTCTTT
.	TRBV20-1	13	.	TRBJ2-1	CSASPGDYNEQFF	TGCAGTGCTAGTCCCGGCGACTACAATGAGCAGTTCTTC
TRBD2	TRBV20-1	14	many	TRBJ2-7	CSARGGRSTYEQYF	TGCAGTGCTAGAGGCGGGAGATCCACCTACGAGCAGTACTTC
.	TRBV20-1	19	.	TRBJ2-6	CSARDHIRGFSSGANVLTF	TGCAGTGCTAGAGATCACATACGGGGCTTTAGCTCTGGGGCCAACGTCCTGACTTTC
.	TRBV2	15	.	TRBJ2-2	CASSEEGVGTGELFF	TGTGCCAGCAGTGAAGAGGGAGTGGGAACCGGGGAGCTGTTTTTT
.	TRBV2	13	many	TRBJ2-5	CASTLGQQETQYF	TGTGCCAGCACCCTGGGACAACAAGAGACCCAGTACTTC
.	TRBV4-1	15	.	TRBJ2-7	CASSPRPGPPYEQYF	TGCGCCAGCAGCCCTCGCCCGGGACCTCCTTACGAGCAGTACTTC
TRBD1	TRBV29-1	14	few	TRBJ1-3	CSARTGSSGNTIYF	TGCAGCGCAAGGACAGGGAGCTCTGGAAACACCATATATTTT
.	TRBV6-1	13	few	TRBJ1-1	CASTKLMNTEAFF	TGTGCCAGCACGAAGCTTATGAACACTGAAGCTTTCTTT
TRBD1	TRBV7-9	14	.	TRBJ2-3	CASRSTGGTDTQYF	TGTGCCAGCAGATCAACAGGGGGCACAGATACGCAGTATTTT
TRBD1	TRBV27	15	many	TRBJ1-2	CASSLGTQGARGYTF	TGTGCCAGCAGTTTGGGGACCCAGGGGGCGCGTGGCTACACCTTC
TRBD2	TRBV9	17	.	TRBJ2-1	CASSVSGTSGRNNEQFF	TGTGCCAGCAGCGTCTCCGGGACTAGCGGGAGAAACAATGAGCAGTTCTTC
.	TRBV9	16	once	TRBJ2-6	CASSVVLGGGANVLTF	TGTGCCAGCAGCGTAGTCCTGGGAGGTGGGGCCAACGTCCTGACTTTC
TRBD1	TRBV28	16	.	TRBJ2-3	CASSWDRASSTDTQYF	TGTGCCAGCAGTTGGGACAGGGCTAGTAGCACAGATACGCAGTATTTT
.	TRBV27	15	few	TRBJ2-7	CASSLKEVAAYEQHF	TGTGCCAGCAGTTTGAAGGAGGTAGCGGCCTACGAGCAGCACTTC
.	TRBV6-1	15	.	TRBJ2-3	CASRPGGAGTDTQYF	TGTGCCAGCAGACCCGGGGGAGCGGGCACAGATACGCAGTATTTT
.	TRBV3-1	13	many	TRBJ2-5	CASSSRGVGTQYF	TGTGCCAGCAGCTCCCGCGGAGTAGGGACCCAGTACTTC
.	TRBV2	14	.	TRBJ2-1	CASSGSGDYNEQFF	TGTGCCAGCAGTGGGTCAGGGGACTACAATGAGCAGTTCTTC
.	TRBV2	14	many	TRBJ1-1	CASSKLHMNTEAFF	TGTGCCAGCAGTAAACTACATATGAACACTGAAGCTTTCTTT
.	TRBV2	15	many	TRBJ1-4	CASSENQGTNEKLFF	TGTGCCAGCAGTGAGAATCAGGGGACTAATGAAAAACTGTTTTTT
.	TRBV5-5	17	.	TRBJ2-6	CASSPVGGRSGANVLTF	TGTGCCAGCAGCCCCGTTGGGGGGAGATCTGGGGCCAACGTCCTGACTTTC
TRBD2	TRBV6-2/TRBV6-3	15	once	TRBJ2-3	CASSYGAGLTDTQYF	TGTGCCAGCAGTTACGGAGCGGGGCTCACAGATACGCAGTATTTT
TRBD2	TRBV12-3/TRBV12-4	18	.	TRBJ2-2	CASSLTSGTWIRTGELFF	TGTGCCAGCAGTTTGACTAGCGGGACATGGATACGGACCGGGGAGCTGTTTTTT
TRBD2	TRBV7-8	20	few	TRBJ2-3	CASSLYPAPQLAGASDTQYF	TGTGCCAGCAGCTTATACCCCGCCCCGCAACTAGCGGGAGCATCAGATACGCAGTATTTT
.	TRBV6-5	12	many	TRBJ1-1	CASSYSRTEAFF	TGTGCCAGCAGTTACTCGAGGACTGAAGCTTTCTTT
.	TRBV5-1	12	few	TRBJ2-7	CASSMISYGQYF	TGCGCCAGCAGCATGATCTCCTACGGGCAGTACTTC
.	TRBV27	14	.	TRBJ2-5	CASSLLFPQETQYF	TGTGCCAGCAGTTTACTCTTTCCTCAAGAGACCCAGTACTTC
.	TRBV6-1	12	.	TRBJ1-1	CASTHAGTEAFF	TGTGCCAGCACCCATGCAGGGACTGAAGCTTTCTTT
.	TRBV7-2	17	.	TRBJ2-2	CASSLRPQGGFPGELFF	TGTGCCAGCAGCTTAAGGCCACAGGGAGGTTTTCCCGGGGAGCTGTTTTTT
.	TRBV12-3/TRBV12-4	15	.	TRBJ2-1	CASSSPDSYYNEQFF	TGTGCCAGCAGTTCCCCCGACAGTTATTACAATGAGCAGTTCTTC
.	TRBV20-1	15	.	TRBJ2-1	CSARDPGVRANEQFF	TGCAGTGCTAGAGATCCTGGGGTCCGGGCCAATGAGCAGTTCTTC
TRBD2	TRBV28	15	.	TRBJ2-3	CASSVGTSGTDTQYF	TGTGCCAGCAGTGTCGGGACTAGCGGGACGGATACGCAGTATTTT
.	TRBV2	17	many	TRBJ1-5	CASSKMGTANSNQPQHF	TGTGCCAGCAGTAAGATGGGGACGGCGAATAGCAATCAGCCCCAGCATTTT
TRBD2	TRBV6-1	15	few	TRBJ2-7	CASSSTSGAGYEQYF	TGTGCCAGCAGTTCCACTAGCGGAGCCGGGTACGAGCAGTACTTC
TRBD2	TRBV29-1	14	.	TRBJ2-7	CSVVFGGGRFEQYF	TGCAGCGTTGTCTTCGGGGGGGGAAGGTTTGAGCAGTACTTC
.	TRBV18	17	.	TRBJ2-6	CASSPPGSTPGANVLTF	TGTGCCAGCTCACCACCGGGGAGTACCCCTGGGGCCAACGTCCTGACTTTC
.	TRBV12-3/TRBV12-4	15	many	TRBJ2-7	CASSTLHQVSYEQYF	TGTGCCAGCAGCACCCTCCACCAAGTCTCCTACGAGCAGTACTTC
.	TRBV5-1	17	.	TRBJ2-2	CASSPGVGAVNTGELFF	TGCGCCAGCAGCCCCGGCGTCGGGGCGGTGAACACCGGGGAGCTGTTTTTT
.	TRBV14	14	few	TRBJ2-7	CASSQPGHGYEQYF	TGTGCCAGCAGCCAACCGGGACATGGCTACGAGCAGTACTTC
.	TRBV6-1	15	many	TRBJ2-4	CASSDGGAAKNIQYF	TGTGCCAGCAGTGATGGGGGGGCGGCCAAAAACATTCAGTACTTC
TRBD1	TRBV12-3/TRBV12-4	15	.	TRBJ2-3	CASRTGTGNTDTQYF	TGTGCCAGCAGGACCGGGACAGGCAATACAGATACGCAGTATTTT
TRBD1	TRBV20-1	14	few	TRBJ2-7	CSARDPETGNEQYF	TGCAGTGCTAGAGATCCCGAGACAGGGAATGAGCAGTACTTC
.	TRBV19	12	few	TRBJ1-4	CASSIRPEKLFF	TGTGCCAGTAGTATCCGGCCGGAAAAACTGTTTTTT
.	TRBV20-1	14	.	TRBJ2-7	CSAISAGELYEQYF	TGCAGTGCCATTTCGGCGGGCGAACTCTACGAGCAGTACTTC
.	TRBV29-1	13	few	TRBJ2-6	CSARSSGANVLTF	TGCAGCGCGAGGAGCTCTGGGGCCAACGTCCTGACTTTC
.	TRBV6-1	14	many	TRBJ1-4	CASSGLATNEKLFF	TGTGCCAGCTCAGGCCTTGCAACTAATGAAAAACTGTTTTTT